This T cell receptor beta chain is from a study of cytomegalovirus exposure and HLA in healthy donors. Whole-study context: From donors who were HLA-typed, an early data release held about 85 million unique TCRs. General study findings and limits: A later analysis found that most CMV-associated TCR beta chains appeared HLA-restricted.

The CDR3 runs 16 residues. Trimming stripped 0 bases from V and 0 bases from J, with 12 bases between. Germline lookup yields CDR1 SGHNT and CDR2 YYREEE (reference sequence). Comments on this clone: Its target is unknown.

Amplification used 60 Vbeta primers and 13 Jbeta primers. Assay used: immunoSEQ multiplex PCR; TCRdb lists only in-frame clones, some missing. The sample yields some 190,000 clones, around three quarters seen once. Sample: PBMCs. This rearrangement joins TRBV5-4 to TRBJ1-2; D uncertain. The clonotype was recovered from a woman in her 30s in good health and CMV-seronegative. CDR3 sequence: CASSLVPGSANYGYTF. In DNA form, the CDR3 reads TGTGCCAGCAGCTTGGTACCGGGATCAGCTAACTATGGCTACACCTTC.